The present T cell receptor (beta chain) was sequenced within a study of T-cell memory formation after mild COVID-19. Overall study results and limits: Some clones that responded were present in memory (sampled pre-infection), which suggests cross-reactive memory joined.

One entry per CDR3 protein, called by TCRdb with MiXCR from the 5' RACE reads. The table lists fewer than 250,000 distinct CDR3 sequences, 15% to 17% of them singletons. From germline, CDR1 is KGHSH and CDR2 LQKENI. The V gene lost 1 base and the J gene lost 1 base, with 7 bases spanning the gap. The CDR3 is made up of 14 amino acids. In regard to this clonotype: Its antigen remains unidentified.

The chain carries TRBV18 and TRBJ2-5; no clear D gene. This clonotype was obtained from an adult woman who had mild COVID-19 (a few samples of this study predate the infection). Cell type and time point are not known. The sequencing sample was made of PBMCs or a T cell subset sorted from them (not recorded which). CDR3 in DNA: TGTGCCAGCTCACCACAAAGTGTCCAAGAGACCCAGTACTTC. Encoded protein: CASSPQSVQETQYF. Drawing the rest from reference TRBV18 and TRBJ2-5, the complete variable domain is NAGVMQNPRHLVRRRGQEARLRCSPMKGHSHVYWYRQLPEEGLKFMVYLQKENIIDESGMPKERFSAEFPKEGPSILRIQQVVRGDSAAYFCASSPQSVQETQYFGPGTRLLVL.